This T cell receptor (beta chain) was recovered during a study of blood T cells in healthy people across ages. Germline V gene lookup returns CDR1 MNHEY and CDR2 SMNVEV (reference sequence). The CDR3 is 13 residues long. The germline V and J ends were trimmed by 8 bases and 0 bases, with 5 bases remaining between them. Together with a sample-barcoded 5' primer, a J-beta primer mix was included in a second PCR lasting about 6 to 11 cycles. Each of the samples gave a minimum of 3 million paired-end reads that contained CDR3. TCRdb reprocessed the 5' RACE reads with MiXCR, giving one entry per CDR3 protein. The sample includes about 1.5 million distinct CDR3 sequences, approximately 43% of them seen just once. Every donor provided roughly 10 milliliters of peripheral blood.

V usage is TRBV27 and J usage is TRBJ1-6; D is unresolved. Sample: blood. The clonotype was recovered from a woman younger than 35 in good health. CDR3 amino acids: CASASSYNSPLHF. The DNA for the CDR3 is TGTGCCAGCGCAAGCTCCTATAATTCACCCCTCCACTTT.